This T cell receptor (beta chain) stems from a study of cytomegalovirus exposure and HLA in healthy donors. PCR primers comprised 60 Vbeta and 13 Jbeta primers. Data came from immunoSEQ multiplex PCR; TCRdb stores just in-frame clones and leaves some out. The table includes about 280,000 clones, about 90% detected once. As for this clone: Its specificity is not known.

Germline CDR1 and CDR2: SGHRS and YFSETQ. V gave up 1 base and J gave up 3 bases; unmatched junction bases: 6. The CDR3 has 17 residues. Each donor was healthy, and each was a bone marrow donor. Study-wide results and caveats: High specificity and sensitivity for cytomegalovirus status were reported for the classifier. The productive fraction for most TCR beta V segments was about 90% or about 30% in an earlier analysis.

The receptor comes from a woman between 18 and 29 years old in good health and CMV-seronegative. Input material: PBMCs. The chain combines TRBV5-1 with TRBJ2-3; 12 bases are a match to TRBD2. Here the CDR3 DNA reads TGCGCCAGCAGCTTGACGTTGACTAGCGGGGGTACAGATACGCAGTATTTT. Protein: CASSLTLTSGGTDTQYF.